The 27 T cell receptor beta chains below were found in one sample sequenced in a study of CD4 T cells in relation to SARS-CoV-2 and coronaviruses. The antigens of these receptors remain unknown. The unexposed donors gave CD4+ T cells in about 2011-2019, prior to COVID-19. Isolation of CD4+ T cells took place after approximately 11 days in culture. Generated by immunoSEQ multiplex PCR, the TCRdb table keeps only in-frame clones and is missing some. This table has some 15,000 clones, 78% appearing once. Sequencing was done on a sample of CD4+ T cells from PBMCs, cultured in vitro. Receptor source: a human donor in good health.

The J gene is TRBJ1-2, the V gene TRBV20-1; possibly TRBD1 for D (5 bases). The CDR3 consists of 14 residues. The V end was cut by 3 bases, the J end by 3 bases, with 14 bases between. Germline CDR1 and CDR2: DFQATT and SNEGSKA (reference sequence). The CDR3 sequence: CSASLAQGDYGYTF. The CDR3 DNA reads as TGCAGTGCTAGTTTAGCCCAGGGAGACTATGGCTACACCTTC.

The rearrangement links TRBV19 to TRBJ1-4; D is possibly TRBD1 (5 bases). The length of the CDR3 is 14 residues. CDR1 is LNHDA and CDR2 is SQIVND in the germline V gene (reference sequence). Trimming cost V 4 bases and J 4 bases, with 10 bases left between them. CDR3 coding DNA: TGTGCCAGTAGTAGTTGGGACGGTAATGAAAAACTGTTTTTT. This sequence encodes CASSSWDGNEKLFF.

The chain has TRBV28 and TRBJ1-4; D possibly corresponds to TRBD1 (6 bases). The CDR3 is 15 residues long. Germline V gene lookup returns CDR1 MDHEN and CDR2 SYDVKM. V was trimmed by 2 bases and J by 4 bases, leaving 11 bases between them. CDR3 coding DNA: TGTGCCAGCAGTTTAGGACAGAACTATAATGAAAAACTGTTTTTT. This sequence encodes CASSLGQNYNEKLFF.

This clone has just a few counts. The gene calls are TRBV19 and TRBJ1-6; D remains unclear. The V end lost 5 bases, the J end lost 3 bases, and 14 bases lay between the germline ends. In germline, CDR1 is LNHDA, CDR2 SQIVND (reference sequence). The CDR3 sequence is 16 residues long. The DNA of the CDR3 is TGTGCCAGTAGTGGCATCCCCGGCGGCTATAATTCACCCCTCCACTTT. It specifies CASSGIPGGYNSPLHF.

The rearrangement uses TRBV5-1 and TRBJ1-6; the D is unclear. The CDR3 loop spans 14 amino acids. Germline loops: CDR1 SGHRS, CDR2 YFSETQ. The V and J ends lost 0 bases and 6 bases respectively, with 7 bases between them. This CDR3 is CASSLEGTNSPLHF. The CDR3 coding sequence is TGCGCCAGCAGCTTGGAGGGTACTAATTCACCCCTCCACTTT.

This clone is categorized as large. The rearrangement joins TRBV24-1 to TRBJ2-6, with TRBD2 as a possible D gene (6 bases). V was cut by 12 bases and J by 4 bases, with 15 bases left in between. This CDR3 spans 14 amino acids. Germline assignment: CDR1 KGHDR and CDR2 SFDVKD. The CDR3 here is CAVGRDFGANVLTF. CDR3 nucleotide sequence: TGTGCCGTGGGACGGGACTTCGGGGCCAACGTCCTGACTTTC.

The chain has TRBV10-2 and TRBJ1-1; D gene uncertain. The germline V gene has CDR1 WSHSY and CDR2 SAAADI. CDR3 length equals 12 residues. Trimming shortened V by 7 bases and J by 1 base, and 7 bases separated the two germline ends. CDR3 DNA: TGCGCCAGCACCGACAAGAACACTGAAGCTTTCTTT. Translated, it gives CASTDKNTEAFF.

J is TRBJ2-3 and V is TRBV25-1, with a weak D call TRBD2 (6 bases). Germline values: CDR1 MGHDK, CDR2 SYGVNS. The CDR3 runs to 15 residues. Trimming removed 2 bases at V and 6 bases at J, with 15 bases between. CDR3 protein: CASSERLGGGDTQYF. As DNA, the CDR3 is TGTGCCAGCAGTGAACGACTAGGAGGAGGGGATACGCAGTATTTT. Using reference TRBV25-1 and TRBJ2-3 for the parts outside the CDR3, the full variable domain is EADIYQTPRYLVIGTGKKITLECSQTMGHDKMYWYQQDPGMELHLIHYSYGVNSTEKGDLSSESTVSRIRTEHFPLTLESARPSHTSQYLCASSERLGGGDTQYFGPGTRLTVL.

The rearrangement uses TRBV24-1 and TRBJ2-6; unclear D gene. The CDR3 has 19 amino acids. The ends were cut back, 1 base at V and 2 bases at J, with 17 bases in the middle. The V gene's germline CDR1 is KGHDR and CDR2 SFDVKD. The CDR3 sequence: CATSDLERVGNTGANVLTF. CDR3 DNA: TGTGCCACCAGTGATTTAGAACGGGTAGGTAACACTGGGGCCAACGTCCTGACTTTC.

Only a few counts were recorded for this clone. This chain joins TRBV10-3 and TRBJ2-3; TRBD1 agrees at 7 bases. Germline CDR1 and CDR2: ENHRY and SYGVKD. Germline trimming cut 8 bases from V and 2 bases from J; bases unmatched to any gene: 7. CDR3 length: 14 amino acids. CDR3 nucleotide sequence: TGTGCCATCGCCAGGGACAGCAACACAGATACGCAGTATTTT. Translating gives CAIARDSNTDTQYF.

This chain uses TRBV5-1 with TRBJ1-1, with no clear D. The CDR3 runs 16 residues. V was pared by 0 bases and J by 0 bases, with 12 bases between. Germline V lookup: CDR1 SGHRS, CDR2 YFSETQ. In DNA form, the CDR3 reads TGCGCCAGCAGCTTGGTGCGGGGTCTAATGAACACTGAAGCTTTCTTT. Translating it yields CASSLVRGLMNTEAFF.

Relative to its sample, this clone is medium-sized (0.01 to 0.1%). The rearrangement uses TRBV6-5 and TRBJ1-6; D ambiguous. Germline assignment: CDR1 MNHEY and CDR2 SVGAGI. V shed 6 bases and J shed 5 bases, with 11 bases lying between them. This CDR3 has 14 residues. Here the CDR3 reads CASRPGSNNSPLHF. The CDR3 DNA reads as TGTGCCAGCAGGCCGGGATCCAATAATTCACCCCTCCACTTT.

The CDR3 nucleotides read TGCGCCAGCAGCCTACGACAGGGTGGATCGAACACTGAAGCTTTCTTT. Residues: CASSLRQGGSNTEAFF. V and J are TRBV5-1 and TRBJ1-1; 7 nucleotides match TRBD1. V shed 4 bases and J 1 base; nucleotides not matched to a gene: 10. Germline lookup yields CDR1 SGHRS and CDR2 YFSETQ. This CDR3 spans 16 amino acids.

The V gene is TRBV15, the J gene TRBJ2-1; 9 bases line up with TRBD2. Trimming at V came to 1 base and at J to 9 bases, leaving 7 bases not matched to a gene. This CDR3 region has 15 residues. Germline lookup yields CDR1 LNHNV and CDR2 YYDKDF (reference sequence). CDR3 sequence: CATSRAGGRAGEQFF. In DNA form, the CDR3 reads TGTGCCACCAGCAGAGCCGGCGGGAGGGCTGGTGAGCAGTTCTTC.

The sample holds a few counts of this clone. The chain employs TRBV9 and TRBJ1-5; D may be TRBD1 (5 bases). V was pared by 2 bases and J by 3 bases, with 9 bases between. Germline-derived CDR1 and CDR2 are SGDLS and YYNGEE. The CDR3 spans 14 residues. The chain's CDR3 is CASSVGTNNQPQHF. The DNA of the CDR3 is TGTGCCAGCAGCGTCGGGACCAACAATCAGCCCCAGCATTTT.

This clone was found a few times. The rearrangement joins TRBV6-1 to TRBJ1-6; D uncertain. Deletions cut 2 bases from V and 4 bases from J, with 18 bases between. The CDR3 is 18 residues long. Per germline, CDR1 MNHNS and CDR2 SASEGT. In nucleotides, the CDR3 is TGTGCCAGCAGTGAAATTATAGTGGGCTTAAGATATAATTCACCCCTCCACTTT. It specifies CASSEIIVGLRYNSPLHF.

The chain couples TRBV27 to TRBJ1-1; D gene unclear. Trimming cost V 6 bases and J 5 bases, with 19 bases left between them. This CDR3 contains 15 residues. Looked up from germline, CDR1 is MNHEY and CDR2 is SMNVEV (reference sequence). In DNA form, the CDR3 reads TGTGCCAGCAGCTTACGGCGGGGAGTGGAAACTGAAGCTTTCTTT. Its translation is CASSLRRGVETEAFF.

This clone was recorded once. V gene TRBV5-1 combines with J gene TRBJ1-1, with TRBD1 as a possible D gene (5 bases). Germline V lookup: CDR1 SGHRS, CDR2 YFSETQ. This CDR3 spans 17 amino acids. Between the trimmed V and J ends, which lost 5 bases and 3 bases, there was a span of 23 bases. The CDR3 region has the DNA TGCGCCAGCAGATGGGACTCCAAGACCGGAGGTGACACTGAAGCTTTCTTT. Protein product: CASRWDSKTGGDTEAFF.

The table lists this clone with a count of one. This chain joins TRBV19 and TRBJ2-1, with D unresolved. This CDR3 has 12 residues. Germline loops: CDR1 LNHDA, CDR2 SQIVND (reference sequence). V lost 4 bases and J lost 7, with 8 bases in between. CDR3 sequence: CASSTSENEQFF. Written as DNA, the CDR3 is TGTGCCAGTAGTACCTCAGAGAATGAGCAGTTCTTC.

This clone showed up just once. The chain uses TRBV7-9 and TRBJ1-3; D is undetermined. The CDR3 covers 15 residues. V lost 5 bases, J lost 2 bases, and 13 bases lay in between. Germline V CDR1 and CDR2: SEHNR, FQNEAQ (reference sequence). The CDR3 loop is CASSPERLTGNTIYF. In nucleotides, the CDR3 is TGTGCCAGCAGCCCCGAGAGGCTTACTGGAAACACCATATATTTT.

The chain carries TRBV6-6 and TRBJ2-7, with 7 bases matching TRBD1. J gave up 3 bases and V 8 bases, and 7 bases lay outside the gene matches. CDR3 length: 13 amino acids. Germline CDR1 and CDR2: MNHNY and SVGAGI (reference sequence). The CDR3 sequence: CASARGQDYEQYF. In DNA form, the CDR3 reads TGTGCCAGCGCCCGCGGACAGGACTACGAGCAGTACTTC.

V usage is TRBV2 and J usage is TRBJ2-1; 7 bases line up with TRBD2. The CDR3 extends over 14 amino acids. Germline loops: CDR1 SNHLY, CDR2 FYNNEI. V gave up 8 bases and J gave up 8 bases; unmatched junction bases: 12. CDR3 DNA sequence: TGTGCCAGCCGCTTTGGGCGGGAGTTCGATGAGCAGTTCTTC. Its translation: CASRFGREFDEQFF.

The V and J genes are TRBV5-1 and TRBJ2-2; TRBD2 matches 15 bases. Germline CDR1 is SGHRS and CDR2 is YFSETQ. The CDR3 is 18 amino acids. The V segment lost 4 bases and the J segment 4 bases; nucleotides outside the gene matches: 8. CDR3 protein: CASSPGLAGGRFTGELFF. The CDR3 DNA follows: TGCGCCAGCAGCCCAGGACTAGCGGGAGGGAGGTTCACCGGGGAGCTGTTTTTT.

The chain combines TRBV12-3 or TRBV12-4 with TRBJ2-7; D unresolved. This CDR3 spans 11 amino acids. V was clipped by 7 bases and J by 7 bases, with 11 bases between them. CDR3 loop: CASTLGKEQYF. The CDR3 region has the DNA TGTGCCAGCACCCTTGGTAAGGAGCAGTACTTC.

The V gene is TRBV28, the J gene TRBJ1-3; weak D call: TRBD1 (5 bases). This CDR3 comprises 17 residues. Germline V gene data show CDR1 as MDHEN and CDR2 as SYDVKM. The V end lost 6 bases, the J end lost 0 bases, and 18 bases lay between the germline ends. DNA of the CDR3: TGTGCCAGCAGACCCACGGCGGGGGATTACTCTGGAAACACCATATATTTT. This codes for CASRPTAGDYSGNTIYF.

The gene calls are TRBV6-1 and TRBJ2-5; 9 nucleotides line up with TRBD2. Germline loops: CDR1 MNHNS, CDR2 SASEGT. The CDR3 covers 17 residues. Trimming cost V 4 bases and J 5 bases; bases outside gene matches: 14. CDR3 sequence: CASSGLAVAPVGETQYF. CDR3 coding DNA: TGTGCCAGCAGTGGACTAGCGGTAGCTCCAGTAGGGGAGACCCAGTACTTC.

The genes are TRBV25-1 and TRBJ2-1; possibly TRBD2 for D (7 bases). Trimming removed 1 base from V and 9 bases from J, with 16 bases in between. From germline, CDR1 is MGHDK and CDR2 SYGVNS. The CDR3 extends over 15 amino acids. The CDR3 DNA follows: TGTGCCAGCAGTGAATCTAGGGGGGGCACAAGTGAGCAGTTCTTC. Protein product: CASSESRGGTSEQFF.